This TCR beta chain comes out of a study of cytomegalovirus exposure and HLA in healthy donors. V was clipped by 3 bases and J by 0 bases, with 12 bases between them. CDR1 is MDHEN, CDR2 SYDVKM, per germline. This CDR3 comprises 16 residues. This clone was found a few times. Use of 60 Vbeta and 13 Jbeta primers characterized the PCR. Assay used: immunoSEQ multiplex PCR; TCRdb lists only in-frame clones, some missing. The repertoire has 250,000 to 300,000 clones, approximately 91% of them found once; the top ten carry around 1.7%. This clonotype was sampled from a girl aged 2 to 9 in good health and CMV-seronegative. Input material: PBMCs. The V call is TRBV28, the J call TRBJ1-5, with TRBD1 as a possible D gene (6 bases). The CDR3, as DNA: TGTGCCAGCAGTTTCCTCGGGACATATAGCAATCAGCCCCAGCATTTT. Translation gives CASSFLGTYSNQPQHF.